These 23 T cell receptor beta chains were sequenced from one sample in a study of blood T cell repertoires in COVID-19. Clones were read by immunoSEQ multiplex PCR, and TCRdb kept only the in-frame ones, dropping some. The sample contains 130,000 or so clones, less than 85% of which appear only once. Input material: peripheral blood. The receptors come from a woman aged 55-69 years with acute or convalescent COVID-19.

The chain combines TRBV27 with TRBJ2-7; 7 positions match TRBD2. Germline-derived CDR1 and CDR2 are MNHEY and SMNVEV (reference sequence). This CDR3 has 15 residues. With 6 bases clipped from V and 3 bases from J, the junction kept 11 bases outside the gene matches. In DNA, the CDR3 is TGTGCCAGCAGCCCCGGGGGGTCCTTCTACTACGAGCAGTACTTC. This codes for CASSPGGSFYYEQYF.

This chain uses TRBV11-2 with TRBJ2-1; TRBD2 agrees at 7 bases. This CDR3 spans 15 amino acids. With V trimmed by 4 bases and J by 4 bases, 7 bases remained unmatched. Germline CDR1 is SGHAT and CDR2 is FQNNGV. CDR3 coding DNA: TGTGCCAGCAGCTCCGCGGGGGTCTCGTACAATGAGCAGTTCTTC. Amino acid sequence: CASSSAGVSYNEQFF.

About this clone itself: Other DNA sequences in this sample translate to the same CDR3. The chain couples TRBV19 to TRBJ1-3; the D is unclear. V dropped 5 bases and J dropped 0 bases, with 2 bases sitting between them. Germline values: CDR1 LNHDA, CDR2 SQIVND (reference sequence). This CDR3 has 12 residues. CDR3 sequence reads: CASSYSGNTIYF. CDR3 DNA sequence: TGTGCCAGTAGTTACTCTGGAAACACCATATATTTT.

V is TRBV6-4 and J is TRBJ1-4; tentative D call: TRBD1 (5 bases). Trimming stripped 9 bases from V and 1 base from J, with 9 bases between. This CDR3 is built from 13 residues. Germline V gene sequence: CDR1 MRHNA, CDR2 SNTAGT. CDR3 protein: CARKQETNEKLFF. The CDR3 DNA is TGTGCCAGGAAACAGGAAACTAATGAAAAACTGTTTTTT.

The chain has TRBV2 and TRBJ2-1, with a possible D match to TRBD1 (6 bases). Germline lookup yields CDR1 SNHLY and CDR2 FYNNEI. With 6 bases removed from V and 8 bases from J, the gap between germline ends came to 23 bases. The CDR3 has 16 residues. The CDR3, as DNA: TGTGCCAGCAGCCCCAGGGGAAGGCTGAGGGGCGATGAGCAGTTCTTC. Residues: CASSPRGRLRGDEQFF. Filled out from reference TRBV2 and TRBJ2-1, the complete variable domain reads EPEVTQTPSHQVTQMGQEVILRCVPISNHLYFYWYRQILGQKVEFLVSFYNNEISEKSEIFDDQFSVERPDGSNFTLKIRSTKLEDSAMYFCASSPRGRLRGDEQFFGPGTRLTVL.

A single count supports this clone. The chain's CDR3 is CASSMASSNQPQHF. For the CDR3, the DNA is TGTGCCAGTAGTATGGCTTCATCCAATCAGCCCCAGCATTTT. The chain combines TRBV19 with TRBJ1-5; D is undetermined. This CDR3 spans 14 amino acids. CDR1 LNHDA and CDR2 SQIVND come from the germline V gene (reference sequence). The ends were cut back, 3 bases at V and 3 bases at J, with 9 bases in the middle.

This chain joins TRBV5-1 and TRBJ1-2; TRBD1 might be the D (6 bases). Germline V lookup: CDR1 SGHRS, CDR2 YFSETQ. Trimming pared 1 base from V and 6 bases from J, leaving 16 bases between. CDR3 length: 15 amino acids. CDR3 region: CASSLSLPGAHGYTF. The CDR3 DNA sequence: TGCGCCAGCAGCTTGTCTCTTCCAGGGGCCCATGGCTACACCTTC.

The chain links TRBV30 to TRBJ1-2; D not resolved. CDR1 is GTSNPN and CDR2 is SVGIG in the germline V gene (reference sequence). The CDR3 sequence is 14 residues long. V lost 3 bases and J lost 5, with 16 bases in between. The CDR3 region has the DNA TGTGCCTGGAGCACCTACTCAACTCGGTATGGCTACACCTTC. This sequence encodes CAWSTYSTRYGYTF.

This chain connects TRBV5-1 to TRBJ1-2; D not resolved. Germline CDR1 reads SGHRS; CDR2 reads YFSETQ. The V end was cut by 5 bases, the J end by 0 bases, with 5 bases between. The CDR3 runs to 12 residues. CDR3: CASSTANYGYTF. DNA for the CDR3: TGCGCCAGCAGTACGGCTAACTATGGCTACACCTTC.

The CDR3, as DNA: TGTGCCAGCAGCTCAGACGACAGCTGCTCCTACGAGCAGTACTTC. Its translation: CASSSDDSCSYEQYF. The V gene is TRBV21-1, the J gene TRBJ2-7; the DNA was not used to check the table's D call, TRBD1. TRBV21-1 is recorded as a pseudogene. This CDR3 is built from 15 residues.

In nucleotides, the CDR3 is TGCGCCAGCAGGGGGGCGAGGGCCGGGGAGCTGTTTTTT. It specifies CASRGARAGELFF. This chain connects TRBV5-1 to TRBJ2-2; weak D call: TRBD1 (6 bases). This CDR3 region has 13 residues. Trimming removed 5 bases from V and 6 bases from J, with 11 bases in between. Germline CDR1 and CDR2: SGHRS and YFSETQ.

V is TRBV20-1 and J is TRBJ2-5; D is uncertain. The CDR3 has 15 amino acids. Between the trimmed V and J ends, which lost 3 bases and 0 bases, there was a span of 14 bases. Germline V CDR1 and CDR2: DFQATT, SNEGSKA (reference sequence). CDR3 bases: TGCAGTGCTAGTCCTGTGGCCCCGTACCAAGAGACCCAGTACTTC. Protein: CSASPVAPYQETQYF.

This chain uses TRBV19 with TRBJ1-2, with D possibly TRBD1 on 5 matching bases. Germline V gene lookup returns CDR1 LNHDA and CDR2 SQIVND (reference sequence). V lost 3 bases, J lost 4 bases, and 12 bases lay in between. The CDR3 runs 14 residues. The CDR3 nucleotides are TGTGCCAGTAGTATTCTAGGGGAAAGCTATGGCTACACCTTC. Protein product: CASSILGESYGYTF.

A single count supports this clone. This chain joins TRBV9 and TRBJ1-2; D gene uncertain. The CDR3 consists of 13 residues. The germline V and J ends were trimmed by 4 bases and 8 bases, with 15 bases remaining between them. Germline assignment: CDR1 SGDLS and CDR2 YYNGEE. The CDR3 loop is CASSQGPGRGYTF. CDR3 in DNA: TGTGCCAGCAGCCAAGGGCCGGGGAGGGGCTACACCTTC.

This chain links TRBV5-4 with TRBJ1-2, with TRBD1 matching over 8 bases. J lost 5 bases, V lost 5 bases, and 14 bases had no gene match. This CDR3 spans 16 amino acids. Germline V CDR1 and CDR2: SGHNT, YYREEE (reference sequence). CDR3 nucleotide sequence: TGTGCCAGCAGTTTCCGGGACAGGACCCTACGGTATGGCTACACCTTC. Amino acids: CASSFRDRTLRYGYTF.

The chain links TRBV7-3 to TRBJ1-2; D possibly corresponds to TRBD1 (5 bases). Germline lookup yields CDR1 SGHTA and CDR2 FQGTGA. This CDR3 spans 17 amino acids. V lost 5 bases and J 7 bases, leaving 26 bases between the germline ends. The CDR3 nucleotides are TGTGCCAGCAGCCCCCGGGGGAAGGCGGGTGGTGTGGGTGGCTACACCTTC. Residues: CASSPRGKAGGVGGYTF.

The rearrangement links TRBV6-1 to TRBJ1-3, with D maybe TRBD1 (6 bases). Trimming shortened V by 2 bases and J by 0 bases, and 11 bases separated the two germline ends. The CDR3 loop spans 16 amino acids. CDR1 and CDR2 (germline): MNHNS, SASEGT. The CDR3 DNA follows: TGTGCCAGCAGTGAAATGGGCAGGGGCTCTGGAAACACCATATATTTT. Its protein product is CASSEMGRGSGNTIYF.

This clone was counted a few times. The rearrangement links TRBV12-3 or TRBV12-4 to TRBJ1-1; the D gene is possibly TRBD1 (5 bases). V was trimmed by 2 bases and J by 12 bases, leaving 10 bases between them. The CDR3 has 11 residues. CDR3 loop: CASSLRGRSFF. The CDR3 region has the DNA TGTGCCAGCAGTTTAAGGGGTAGGTCTTTCTTT.

The chain recombines TRBV2 with TRBJ1-2; tentative D call: TRBD1 (5 bases). Trimming removed 2 bases at V and 5 bases at J, with 15 bases between. Germline lookup yields CDR1 SNHLY and CDR2 FYNNEI. The CDR3 extends over 15 amino acids. CDR3 sequence reads: CASSERQPRIYGYTF. DNA for the CDR3: TGTGCCAGCAGTGAAAGACAGCCCCGTATTTATGGCTACACCTTC.

The V and J genes are TRBV3-1 (or the pseudogene TRBV3-2) and TRBJ2-1; 11 bases are a match to TRBD2. Per germline, CDR1 LGHDT and CDR2 YNNKEL (reference sequence). V dropped 0 bases and J dropped 1; count of bases not matched to a gene: 2. The CDR3 sequence is 17 residues long. The CDR3 nucleotides read TGTGCCAGCAGCCAAGATGCTAGCGGGGGGTCCTACAATGAGCAGTTCTTC. Its translation is CASSQDASGGSYNEQFF.

The gene calls are TRBV5-6 and TRBJ1-5, with 8 nucleotides matching TRBD1. Per germline, CDR1 SGHDT and CDR2 YYEEEE. CDR3 length: 17 residues. V shed 2 bases, J shed 3 bases, and the junction held 10 bases outside the gene matches. CDR3 DNA sequence: TGTGCCAGCAGCTTTTGGACAGGGACAATGAACAATCAGCCCCAGCATTTT. The encoded protein is CASSFWTGTMNNQPQHF.

V and J are TRBV24-1 and TRBJ2-3; D possibly corresponds to TRBD2 (6 bases). In germline, CDR1 is KGHDR, CDR2 SFDVKD. V dropped 6 bases and J dropped 0 bases, with 12 bases sitting between them. The CDR3 has 15 amino acids. DNA of the CDR3: TGTGCCACCAGTCGTTTTAGCGGAAGCACAGATACGCAGTATTTT. Protein sequence: CATSRFSGSTDTQYF.

The gene calls are TRBV7-6 and TRBJ2-1, with TRBD2 matching 11 bases. CDR1 and CDR2 from the germline V gene are SGHVS and FNYEAQ. CDR3 length: 15 amino acids. The junction had 1 base not matched to a gene; V was cut back by 4 bases and J by 2 bases. CDR3 amino acids: CASSSSGGTYNEQFF. The CDR3 DNA sequence: TGTGCCAGCAGCTCTAGCGGGGGGACCTACAATGAGCAGTTCTTC.